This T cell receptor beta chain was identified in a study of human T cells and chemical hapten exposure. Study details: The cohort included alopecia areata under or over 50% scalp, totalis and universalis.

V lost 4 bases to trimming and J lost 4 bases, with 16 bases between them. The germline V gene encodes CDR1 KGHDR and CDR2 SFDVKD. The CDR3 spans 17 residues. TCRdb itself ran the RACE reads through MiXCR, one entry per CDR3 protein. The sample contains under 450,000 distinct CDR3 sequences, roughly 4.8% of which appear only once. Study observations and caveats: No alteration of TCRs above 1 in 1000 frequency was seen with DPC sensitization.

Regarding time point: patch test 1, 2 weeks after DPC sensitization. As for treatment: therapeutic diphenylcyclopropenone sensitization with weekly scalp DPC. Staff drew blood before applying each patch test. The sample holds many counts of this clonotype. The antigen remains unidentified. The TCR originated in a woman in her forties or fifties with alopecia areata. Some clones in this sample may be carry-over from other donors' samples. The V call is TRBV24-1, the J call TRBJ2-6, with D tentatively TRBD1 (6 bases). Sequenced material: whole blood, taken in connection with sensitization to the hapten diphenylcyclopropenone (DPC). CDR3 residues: CATSEPNRDGGANVLTF. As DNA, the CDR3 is TGTGCCACCAGTGAACCAAACAGGGACGGCGGGGCCAACGTCCTGACTTTC.